This is a list of T cell receptor beta chains from one sample in a study of blood T cell repertoires in COVID-19. Sequencing used immunoSEQ multiplex PCR; TCRdb keeps in-frame clones, though not all of them. The profile shows under 450,000 clones, approximately 88% of them singletons. The sequencing sample was made of peripheral blood. These receptors all stem from a woman aged 50 to 60 with COVID-19, enrolled during active disease. Each CDR3 is given with its conserved first and last residue. Fields, in order: J gene, V gene, D gene, clone size, CDR3 length, CDR3 protein, CDR3 DNA. A D gene is named only where the DNA matches it firmly. Clone size, where shown, is once, few, many, or a class for clones that have expanded.

>TRBJ2-2|TRBV5-1|-|-|17
CASSLTAGTAGSGELFF
TGCGCCAGCAGCTTGACTGCGGGGACAGCAGGGAGCGGGGAGCTGTTTTTT
>TRBJ2-7|TRBV27|-|-|14
CASSLSTGSYEQYF
TGTGCCAGCAGTTTATCCACAGGTTCGTACGAGCAGTACTTC
>TRBJ2-7|TRBV7-3|TRBD2|-|13
CASSLGGVGEQYF
TGTGCCAGCAGCTTAGGGGGGGTAGGAGAGCAGTACTTC
>TRBJ1-1|TRBV6-5|-|-|14
CASSLQTINTEAFF
TGTGCCAGCAGCCTACAGACGATAAACACTGAAGCTTTCTTT
>TRBJ1-5|TRBV7-9|-|-|16
CASSHREWKSNQPQHF
TGTGCCAGCAGCCACAGGGAGTGGAAGAGCAATCAGCCCCAGCATTTT
>TRBJ1-2|TRBV6-5|-|once|15
CASSFPGGGESGYTF
TGTGCCAGCAGTTTCCCGGGTGGAGGCGAGAGCGGCTACACCTTC
>TRBJ2-2|TRBV2|TRBD1|-|15
CASRGGTGGAGELFF
TGTGCCAGCAGGGGAGGGACAGGGGGGGCCGGGGAGCTGTTTTTT
>TRBJ1-1|TRBV28|-|-|16
CASSLLLEVGKTEAFF
TGTGCCAGCAGTTTGCTGTTGGAGGTGGGTAAGACTGAAGCTTTCTTT
>TRBJ1-5|TRBV4-1|-|once|16
CASSQETSRSAQPQHF
TGCGCCAGCAGCCAAGAGACTTCAAGGTCTGCTCAGCCCCAGCATTTT
>TRBJ2-2|TRBV6-5|TRBD1|-|15
CASSYGDRGPGELFF
TGTGCCAGCAGTTACGGAGACAGGGGGCCCGGGGAGCTGTTTTTT